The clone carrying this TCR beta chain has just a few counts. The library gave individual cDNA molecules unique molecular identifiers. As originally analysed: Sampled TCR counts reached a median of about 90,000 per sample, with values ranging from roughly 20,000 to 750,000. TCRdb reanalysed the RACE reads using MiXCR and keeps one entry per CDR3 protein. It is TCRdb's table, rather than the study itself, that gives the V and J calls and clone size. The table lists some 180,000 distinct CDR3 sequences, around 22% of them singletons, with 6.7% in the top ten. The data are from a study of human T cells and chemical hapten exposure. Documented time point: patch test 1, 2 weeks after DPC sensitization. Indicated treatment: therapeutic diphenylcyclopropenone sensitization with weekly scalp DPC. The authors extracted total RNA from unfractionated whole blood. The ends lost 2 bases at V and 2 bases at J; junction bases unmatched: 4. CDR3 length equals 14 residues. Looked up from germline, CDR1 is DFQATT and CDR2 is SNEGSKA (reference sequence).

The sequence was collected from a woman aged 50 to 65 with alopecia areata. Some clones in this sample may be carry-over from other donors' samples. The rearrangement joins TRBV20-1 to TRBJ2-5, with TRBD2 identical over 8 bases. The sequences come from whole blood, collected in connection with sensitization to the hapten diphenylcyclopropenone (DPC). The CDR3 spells CSARPGTSQETQYF. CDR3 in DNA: TGCAGTGCTAGACCCGGGACTAGTCAAGAGACCCAGTACTTC.